A selection of T cell receptor beta chains follows, all from one sample in a study of T cell responses to AZD1222 COVID-19 vaccine. Repertoires were generated with immunoSEQ multiplex PCR, while TCRdb's copy carries only in-frame clones and drops some. The sample consists of about 120,000 clones, approximately 88% of them appearing once. The specimen was peripheral blood, collected on day 0 of AZD1222 vaccination. All receptors derive from an adult in good health. The CDR3 runs from the conserved cysteine through the conserved F or W. A D gene is named only where the DNA matches it firmly. Only some rows state a clone size, as once, few, many or a class for expanded clones.

v_call	d_call	clone_size	j_call	cdr3_aa	cdr3_nt
TRBV18	.	.	TRBJ2-3	CASSTWGHEGDTQYF	TGTGCCAGCTCAACTTGGGGACACGAAGGCGATACGCAGTATTTT
TRBV6-5	.	.	TRBJ2-7	CASSYSRGSSYEQYF	TGTGCCAGCAGTTACTCACGGGGGAGCTCCTACGAGCAGTACTTC
TRBV5-1	.	.	TRBJ2-2	CASSSGQSSNTGELFF	TGCGCCAGCAGCAGCGGACAGAGCTCGAACACCGGGGAGCTGTTTTTT
TRBV7-2	.	.	TRBJ1-5	CASSQYAGSLQPQHF	TGTGCCAGCAGCCAGTACGCCGGCAGTCTACAGCCCCAGCATTTT
TRBV10-3	.	many	TRBJ2-2	CAIRVAAGELFF	TGTGCCATCAGAGTAGCAGCGGGGGAGCTGTTTTTT
TRBV7-9	TRBD1	.	TRBJ2-4	CASSPGQGLPWDIQYF	TGTGCCAGCAGCCCCGGACAGGGTTTGCCCTGGGACATTCAGTACTTC
TRBV27	TRBD1	.	TRBJ1-2	CASSSRQGYGYTF	TGTGCCAGCAGTTCAAGACAGGGCTATGGCTACACCTTC
TRBV21-1	.	.	TRBJ1-2	CASSKVSSEIANYGYTF	TGTGCCAGCAGCAAAGTATCCAGCGAAATCGCTAACTATGGCTACACCTTC
TRBV19	TRBD1	once	TRBJ1-1	CASSITHRGTEAFF	TGTGCCAGTAGTATAACCCACAGGGGCACTGAAGCTTTCTTT
TRBV5-1	.	.	TRBJ1-4	CASSTAGDRDEKLFF	TGCGCCAGCAGCACGGCGGGGGACCGAGATGAAAAACTGTTTTTT
TRBV4-2	TRBD2	.	TRBJ2-2	CASTPTSGGVIDTGELFF	TGTGCCAGCACACCGACTAGCGGGGGGGTCATCGACACCGGGGAGCTGTTTTTT
TRBV19	TRBD1	.	TRBJ1-3	CASSVRTGIGNTIYF	TGTGCCAGTAGTGTACGGACAGGAATTGGAAACACCATATATTTT
TRBV2	TRBD1	.	TRBJ1-2	CASSQDRVGYGYTF	TGTGCCAGCAGTCAGGACAGGGTGGGCTATGGCTACACCTTC
TRBV18	TRBD2	.	TRBJ2-6	CASSLGLAGVPSGANVLTF	TGTGCCAGCTCCCTGGGACTAGCGGGGGTCCCCTCTGGGGCCAACGTCCTGACTTTC